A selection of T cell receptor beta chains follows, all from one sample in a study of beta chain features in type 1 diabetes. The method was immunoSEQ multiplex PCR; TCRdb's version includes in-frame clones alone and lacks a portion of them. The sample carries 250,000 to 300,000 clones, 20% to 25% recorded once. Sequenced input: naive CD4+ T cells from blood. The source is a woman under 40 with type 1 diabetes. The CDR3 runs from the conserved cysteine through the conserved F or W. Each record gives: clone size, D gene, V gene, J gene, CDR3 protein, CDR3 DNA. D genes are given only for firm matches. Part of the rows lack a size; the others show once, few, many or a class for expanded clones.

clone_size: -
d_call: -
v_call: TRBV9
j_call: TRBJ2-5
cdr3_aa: CASSPGAVLGETQYF
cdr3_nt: TGTGCCAGCAGCCCAGGGGCAGTCTTGGGTGAGACCCAGTACTTC

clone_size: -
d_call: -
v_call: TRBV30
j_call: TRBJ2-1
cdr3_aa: CAWSVWEYNEQFF
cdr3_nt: TGTGCCTGGAGTGTGTGGGAGTACAATGAGCAGTTCTTC

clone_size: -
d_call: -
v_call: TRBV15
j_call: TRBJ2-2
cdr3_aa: CATSRDLPDGELFF
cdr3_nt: TGTGCCACCAGCAGAGATCTCCCAGACGGGGAGCTGTTTTTT

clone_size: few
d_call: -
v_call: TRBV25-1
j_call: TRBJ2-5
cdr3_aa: CASSEWRDGETQYF
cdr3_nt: TGTGCCAGCAGTGAATGGAGGGACGGGGAGACCCAGTACTTC

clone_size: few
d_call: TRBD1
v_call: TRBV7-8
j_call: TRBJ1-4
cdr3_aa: CASSDNRGSGWEKLFF
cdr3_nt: TGTGCCAGCAGCGATAACAGGGGGTCAGGTTGGGAAAAACTGTTTTTT

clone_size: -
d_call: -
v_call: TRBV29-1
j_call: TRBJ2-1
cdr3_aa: CSVEVIDGARGQFF
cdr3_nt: TGCAGCGTTGAAGTAATCGATGGGGCGCGGGGGCAGTTCTTC

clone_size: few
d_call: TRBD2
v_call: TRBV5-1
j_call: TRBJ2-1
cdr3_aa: CASTRTSAYNEQFF
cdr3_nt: TGCGCCAGCACCCGGACTAGCGCCTACAATGAGCAGTTCTTC

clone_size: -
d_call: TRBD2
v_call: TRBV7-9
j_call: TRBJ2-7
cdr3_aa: CASSSLVREAYEQYF
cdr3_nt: TGTGCCAGCAGCTCCTTAGTCCGGGAGGCCTACGAGCAGTACTTC

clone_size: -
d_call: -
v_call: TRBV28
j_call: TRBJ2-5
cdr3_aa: CASSISRAQETQYF
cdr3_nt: TGTGCCAGCAGTATTAGCAGGGCGCAAGAGACCCAGTACTTC

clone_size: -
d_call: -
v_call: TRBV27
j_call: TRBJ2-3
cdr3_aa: CASTPIYPDTQYF
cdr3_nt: TGTGCCAGCACTCCTATCTACCCAGATACGCAGTATTTT

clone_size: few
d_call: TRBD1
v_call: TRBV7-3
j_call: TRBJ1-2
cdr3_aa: CASSPGQGGYGYTF
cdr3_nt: TGTGCCAGCAGCCCGGGACAGGGGGGCTATGGCTACACCTTC

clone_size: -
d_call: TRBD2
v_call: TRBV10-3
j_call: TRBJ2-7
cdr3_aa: CAMTSGSDEQYF
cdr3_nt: TGTGCCATGACTAGCGGGAGTGACGAGCAGTACTTC

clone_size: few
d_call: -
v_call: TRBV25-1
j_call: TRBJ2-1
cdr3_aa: CATKPTGYNEQFF
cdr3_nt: TGTGCCACCAAACCAACAGGGTACAATGAGCAGTTCTTC

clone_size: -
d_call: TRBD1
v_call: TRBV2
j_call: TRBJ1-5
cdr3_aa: CASSGVGGRNQPQHF
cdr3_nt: TGTGCCAGCAGTGGGGTAGGGGGCCGCAATCAGCCCCAGCATTTT

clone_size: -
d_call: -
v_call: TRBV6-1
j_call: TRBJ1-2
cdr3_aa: CASEGNRQIRYTF
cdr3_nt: TGTGCCTCCGAAGGGAACAGGCAAATACGCTACACCTTC

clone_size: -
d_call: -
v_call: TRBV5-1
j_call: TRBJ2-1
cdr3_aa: CASSTGPEQFF
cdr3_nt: TGCGCCAGCAGCACCGGTCCTGAGCAGTTCTTC

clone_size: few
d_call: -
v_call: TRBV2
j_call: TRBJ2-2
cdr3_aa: CASRTPPGAGELFF
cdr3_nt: TGTGCCAGCCGAACACCCCCCGGAGCCGGGGAGCTGTTTTTT

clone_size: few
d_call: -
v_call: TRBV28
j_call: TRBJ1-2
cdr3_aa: CASSDHRVGYTF
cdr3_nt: TGTGCCAGCAGTGACCACAGGGTTGGCTACACCTTC

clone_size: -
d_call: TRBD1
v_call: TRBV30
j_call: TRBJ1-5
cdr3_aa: CAWSVDRGHQPQHF
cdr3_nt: TGTGCCTGGAGTGTTGACAGGGGGCATCAGCCCCAGCATTTT

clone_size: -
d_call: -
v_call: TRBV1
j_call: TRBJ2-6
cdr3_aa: CTISKTSGTHVLTF
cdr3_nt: TGCACCATCTCGAAGACTAGCGGGACCCACGTCCTGACTTTC

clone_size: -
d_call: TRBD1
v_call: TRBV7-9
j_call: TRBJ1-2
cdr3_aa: CASARDREDGYTF
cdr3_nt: TGTGCCAGCGCAAGAGACAGGGAAGATGGCTACACCTTC

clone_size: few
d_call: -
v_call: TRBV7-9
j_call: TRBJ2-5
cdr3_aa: CASSPYGAQYF
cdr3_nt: TGTGCCAGCAGCCCCTACGGGGCCCAGTACTTC

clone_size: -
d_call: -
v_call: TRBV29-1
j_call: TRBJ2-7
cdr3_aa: CSVILNMGRYEQYF
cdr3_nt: TGCAGCGTGATTTTGAACATGGGGAGATACGAGCAGTACTTC

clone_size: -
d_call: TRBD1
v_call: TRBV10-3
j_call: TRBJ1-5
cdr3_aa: CAIQGTGEPQHF
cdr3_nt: TGTGCCATCCAAGGGACAGGGGAGCCCCAGCATTTT

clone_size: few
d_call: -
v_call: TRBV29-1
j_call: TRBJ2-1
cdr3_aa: CSVFAPSSYNEQFF
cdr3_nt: TGCAGCGTTTTCGCACCGAGCTCCTACAATGAGCAGTTCTTC

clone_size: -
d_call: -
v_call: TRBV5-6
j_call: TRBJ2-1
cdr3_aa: CASSTDNEQFF
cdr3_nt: TGTGCCAGCAGCACAGACAATGAGCAGTTCTTC

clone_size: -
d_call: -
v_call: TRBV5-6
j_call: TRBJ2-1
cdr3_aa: CASSLGQTYNEQFF
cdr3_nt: TGTGCCAGCAGCTTGGGACAGACCTACAATGAGCAGTTCTTC

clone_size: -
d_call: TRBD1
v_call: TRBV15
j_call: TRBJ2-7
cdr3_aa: CATSSAGGAVSYEQYF
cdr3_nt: TGTGCCACCAGCAGTGCAGGGGGCGCCGTCTCCTACGAGCAGTACTTC

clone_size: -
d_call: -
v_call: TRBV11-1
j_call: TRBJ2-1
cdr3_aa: CASSPTSGYNEQFF
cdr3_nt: TGTGCCAGCAGCCCCACAAGCGGGTACAATGAGCAGTTCTTC